The 14 T cell receptor beta chains listed next were all sequenced from one sample in a study of T cell clonality in common variable immunodeficiency (dated by TCRdb to between 2014 and 2017). To prepare the library, the immunoSEQ multiplex PCR assay was applied. TCRdb took this table from immuneACCESS and kept in-frame rearrangements with V and J called. Such tables lack part of the clones; where checked against another copy, unresolved V genes explain under half of the gap, and the rest is unexplained. This sample contains about 52,000 clones, none of which is a singleton. Jointly, the top ten make up 1.8% of the sample. Material for sequencing was peripheral blood mononuclear cells. Source of these receptors: a person aged 18-70 years in good health.

At least ten counts were recorded for this clone. The read halts 3 residues ahead of the CDR3 end, with the missing end drawn from the germline J gene. The V gene is TRBV20-1, the J gene TRBJ2-7; TRBD2 matches 7 bases. V lost 4 bases and J lost 4; bases outside the gene matches: 7. The germline gives CDR1 DFQATT, CDR2 SNEGSKA (reference sequence). The CDR3 loop spans 13 amino acids. CDR3 DNA, as far as it was read: TGCAGTGCTATGGGCGGGAGTGAATACGAG. It translates to CSAMGGSEYE. The entire CDR3 is CSAMGGSEYEQYF.

This clone was counted many times. The observed sequence ends 3 residues before the CDR3 terminus, with the missing tail filled in from the germline J gene. This chain links TRBV2 with TRBJ2-5, with TRBD1 matching over 8 bases. The J segment lost 1 base and the V segment lost 6 bases, leaving 10 bases of the junction unmatched. Germline V CDR1 and CDR2: SNHLY, FYNNEI. This CDR3 has 16 amino acids. The sequenced CDR3 bases are TGTGCCAGCAGCCCCCTGGCAGGGACAGGCCAAGAGACC. This sequence encodes CASSPLAGTGQET. The entire CDR3 protein reads CASSPLAGTGQETQYF.

Many counts were recorded for this clone. The observed sequence ends 3 residues before the CDR3 terminus, with the missing tail filled in from the germline J gene. The V gene is TRBV7-6, the J gene TRBJ1-1, with 7 nucleotides matching TRBD1. In germline, CDR1 is SGHVS, CDR2 FNYEAQ. CDR3 length: 13 amino acids. V lost 6 bases, J lost 6 bases, and 7 bases stayed unmatched. The covered CDR3 bases are TGTGCCAGCAGTCTACCAGGGGGATCTGAA. Its protein is CASSLPGGSE. The CDR3 reads in full as CASSLPGGSEAFF.

This clone was seen ten or more times. The missing CDR3 end, 3 residues past where the read stops, is filled in from the germline J gene. Within the sample, other DNA sequences also encode this same CDR3. The rearrangement joins TRBV5-1 to TRBJ1-4; maybe TRBD1 (5 bases). The CDR3 covers 15 residues. CDR1 and CDR2 from the germline V gene are SGHRS and YFSETQ. The ends were cut back, 3 bases at V and 7 bases at J, with 16 bases in the middle. The sequenced CDR3 bases are TGCGCCAGCAGCTCCACCCAGGGTATCGGTGAAAAA. Translating it yields CASSSTQGIGEK. The entire CDR3 protein is CASSSTQGIGEKLFF.

This clone has a count of ten or more. The read is 3 residues too short to cover the CDR3 end, so that end is filled in from the germline J gene. The chain employs TRBV7-8 and TRBJ2-3; 12 positions match TRBD2. The CDR3 runs 16 residues. Germline V gene lookup returns CDR1 SGHVS and CDR2 FQNEAQ. The V gene end was trimmed by 5 bases and the J gene end by 3 bases; junction bases not matched to a gene: 6. The sequenced CDR3 bases are TGTGCCAGCAGCCTTATCCTAGCGGGAGGGACAGATACG. The encoded protein is CASSLILAGGTDT. From start to end, the CDR3 is CASSLILAGGTDTQYF.

This clone was counted many times. The read terminates 3 residues ahead of where the CDR3 ends, so the germline J gene completes it. The V gene is TRBV7-9, the J gene TRBJ1-4, with D unresolved. Germline CDR1 SEHNR, CDR2 FQNEAQ (reference sequence). Trimming cost V 5 bases and J 6 bases, with 7 bases left between them. This CDR3 has 12 amino acids. Partial CDR3 DNA: TGTGCCAGCAGCCTTATCCATGAAAAA. It encodes CASSLIHEK. The entire CDR3 protein is CASSLIHEKLFF.

This clone was counted many times. The covered CDR3 bases are TGTGCCAGTAGTCGGCAGGGTAGGAATCAGCCC. Protein sequence: CASSRQGRNQP. The complete CDR3 reads CASSRQGRNQPQHF. The chain couples TRBV19 to TRBJ1-5; TRBD1 is a possible D gene (5 bases). The read is 3 residues too short to cover the CDR3 end, so that end is filled in from the germline J gene. Deletions cut 5 bases from V and 4 bases from J, with 12 bases between. CDR1 LNHDA and CDR2 SQIVND come from the germline V gene (reference sequence). The CDR3 has 14 residues.

Note on this clone: The sequenced fragment ends 3 residues before the CDR3 boundary, so the rest is inferred from the germline J gene. V gene TRBV6-1 combines with J gene TRBJ2-3; a possible D gene is TRBD1 (6 bases). The CDR3 contains 15 residues. CDR1 MNHNS and CDR2 SASEGT come from the germline V gene. The sequenced CDR3 bases are TGTGCCAGCAGTGAAGTCCGACCTCCAGGGGAGACG. Amino acid sequence: CASSEVRPPGET. The CDR3 as a whole reads CASSEVRPPGETQYF.

This clone has at least ten counts. The read terminates 3 residues before the CDR3 end, so the remaining end is supplied by the germline J gene. J is TRBJ2-1 and V is TRBV18; D gene unclear. With 4 bases removed from V and 0 bases from J, the gap between germline ends came to 10 bases. This CDR3 region has 15 residues. The V gene's germline CDR1 is KGHSH and CDR2 LQKENI. The covered CDR3 bases are TGTGCCAGCTCACGGCCCTCAAGCTCCTACAATGAG. Encoded protein: CASSRPSSSYNE. The whole CDR3 sequence reads CASSRPSSSYNEQFF.

This clone has just a few counts. The read ends 3 residues early relative to the CDR3; the germline J gene fills the gap. The genes are TRBV20-1 and TRBJ1-1; D is unresolved. The CDR3 totals 15 residues. Germline V CDR1 and CDR2: DFQATT, SNEGSKA (reference sequence). The CDR3 loop is CSASSSERSTGRAFF. The CDR3 DNA, read in part, is TGCAGTGCTAGTTCTTCCGAGAGGAGCACGGGTAGA.

This clone was observed at least ten times. The CDR3 sequence is CASSSLVQGGNEQFF. The sequenced part of the CDR3 DNA is TGTGCCAGCAGCTCACTTGTTCAGGGGGGCAATGAG. The J gene is TRBJ2-1, the V gene TRBV7-9, with a possible D match to TRBD1 (7 bases). With the read ending 3 residues before the CDR3 end, the germline J gene is used to fill in that end. Germline values: CDR1 SEHNR, CDR2 FQNEAQ (reference sequence). V shed 4 bases and J shed 6 bases, with 16 bases lying between them. The CDR3 sequence is 15 residues long.

This clone has ten or more counts. The observed sequence ends 3 residues before the CDR3 terminus, with the missing tail filled in from the germline J gene. The J gene is TRBJ2-5, the V gene TRBV7-6; 8 bases fit TRBD1. The CDR3 loop spans 14 amino acids. CDR1 is SGHVS, CDR2 FNYEAQ, per germline. Trimming cost V 2 bases and J 5 bases; bases outside gene matches: 4. Partial CDR3 DNA: TGTGCCAGCAGCTTAAGGCCAGGGGGCGAGACC. It codes for CASSLRPGGET. The complete CDR3 reads CASSLRPGGETQYF. Drawing the rest from reference TRBV7-6 and TRBJ2-5, the complete variable domain is GAGVSQSPRYKVTKRGQDVALRCDPISGHVSLYWYRQALGQGPEFLTYFNYEAQQDKSGLPNDRFSAERPEGSISTLTIQRTEQRDSAMYRCASSLRPGGETQYFGPGTRLLVL.

A few counts support this clone. The missing CDR3 end, 3 residues past where the read stops, is filled in from the germline J gene. The chain is built from TRBV20-1 and TRBJ2-5, with 10 bases identical to TRBD1. Germline trimming cut 6 bases from V and 5 bases from J; bases unmatched to any gene: 12. The CDR3 is 15 amino acids. The germline V gene has CDR1 DFQATT and CDR2 SNEGSKA (reference sequence). This CDR3 reads CSAVRGTGDLETQYF. CDR3 bases read: TGCAGTGCCGTAAGAGGGACAGGGGATTTGGAGACC.

This clone was recorded many times. The DNA ends 3 residues before the CDR3 does, and the rest of the CDR3 is filled in from the germline J gene. The chain combines TRBV19 with TRBJ1-5, with 8 bases aligning to TRBD1. Trimming took 2 bases from V and 4 from J; bases not matched to a gene: 7. Germline V lookup: CDR1 LNHDA, CDR2 SQIVND (reference sequence). The CDR3 length is 16 residues. The CDR3 reads CASSISPGGGNQPQHF. The CDR3 DNA, read in part, is TGTGCCAGTAGTATATCGCCAGGGGGCGGGAATCAGCCC.